These 14 T cell receptor beta chains originate from one sample sequenced in a study of T cells after yellow fever vaccination. TCRdb re-called the 5' RACE reads with MiXCR, one entry per CDR3 protein. The profile shows 340,000 or so distinct CDR3 sequences, roughly an eighth of them singletons. This material consisted of CD4+ T cells sorted from PBMCs, taken 15 days after the yellow fever booster vaccination. The origin of the receptors is a man aged 18 to 35 who received the YFV17D yellow fever vaccine.

This clonotype was counted a few times. V is TRBV5-1 and J is TRBJ2-5; D is unresolved. The ends were cut back, 0 bases at V and 0 bases at J, with 15 bases in the middle. This CDR3 contains 17 residues. Germline V gene lookup returns CDR1 SGHRS and CDR2 YFSETQ. The DNA of the CDR3 is TGCGCCAGCAGCTTGGGAGTTTCTCCCCCGTACCAAGAGACCCAGTACTTC. Its protein is CASSLGVSPPYQETQYF.

The chain has TRBV6-2 or TRBV6-3 and TRBJ2-7, with a weak D call TRBD2 (5 bases). The CDR3 is 11 residues long. Germline V gene data show CDR1 as MNHEY and CDR2 as SVGEGT. Trimming shortened V by 4 bases and J by 6 bases, and 7 bases separated the two germline ends. The CDR3 nucleotides read TGTGCCAGCAGTTCCGGGGTCGAGCAGTACGTC. Its translation: CASSSGVEQYV.

Only a few counts were recorded for this clonotype. The chain links TRBV5-1 to TRBJ2-3, with unresolved D. Germline values: CDR1 SGHRS, CDR2 YFSETQ. There are 14 residues in the CDR3. The germline V and J ends were trimmed by 0 bases and 7 bases, with 12 bases remaining between them. CDR3 in DNA: TGCGCCAGCAGCTTGGAGGCTAGTACAAATACGCAGTATTTT. It yields the protein CASSLEASTNTQYF.

This clonotype turned up a few times. V gene TRBV11-2 combines with J gene TRBJ2-3; D is perhaps TRBD1 or TRBD2 (6 bases each). The length of the CDR3 is 16 residues. Per germline, CDR1 SGHAT and CDR2 FQNNGV. The V end was cut by 5 bases, the J end by 1 base, with 16 bases between. The CDR3 coding sequence is TGTGCCAGCAGCGAGGGGGGAGGAGATTGCACAGATACGCAGTATTTT. Translated: CASSEGGGDCTDTQYF.

The V gene is TRBV18, the J gene TRBJ2-2; D ambiguous. This CDR3 is 13 amino acids long. V was trimmed by 6 bases and J by 4 bases, leaving 9 bases between them. Germline-derived CDR1 and CDR2 are KGHSH and LQKENI. The CDR3 here is CASSPETTGELFF. The CDR3 DNA sequence: TGTGCCAGCTCGCCCGAAACCACCGGGGAGCTGTTTTTT.

This chain's CDR3 is CASTRELGTEAFF. CDR3 coding DNA: TGTGCCAGCACGAGGGAGCTGGGCACTGAAGCTTTCTTT. The rearrangement links TRBV6-4 to TRBJ1-1; D uncertain. The ends were cut back, 7 bases at V and 4 bases at J, with 13 bases in the middle. CDR1 is MRHNA and CDR2 is SNTAGT in the germline V gene. The CDR3 is 13 amino acids.

The chain has TRBV5-6 and TRBJ1-4; D remains ambiguous. The germline V gene has CDR1 SGHDT and CDR2 YYEEEE. The germline V and J ends were trimmed by 0 bases and 7 bases, with 13 bases remaining between them. The length of the CDR3 is 15 residues. The CDR3 reads CASSLGTDPIEKLFF. The CDR3 DNA reads TGTGCCAGCAGCTTGGGGACGGATCCGATTGAAAAACTGTTTTTT.

This clonotype has ten or more counts. This chain uses TRBV5-1 with TRBJ2-7; TRBD1 might be the D (6 bases). Germline CDR1 reads SGHRS; CDR2 reads YFSETQ. Trimming shortened V by 0 bases and J by 4 bases, and 14 bases separated the two germline ends. The CDR3 covers 15 residues. The CDR3 here is CASSLEQGDTYEQYF. CDR3 nucleotides: TGCGCCAGCAGCTTGGAACAGGGCGATACGTACGAGCAGTACTTC.

The J gene is TRBJ2-3, the V gene TRBV7-9, with TRBD2 matching over 10 bases. This CDR3 region has 18 residues. Looked up from germline, CDR1 is SEHNR and CDR2 is FQNEAQ (reference sequence). With 0 bases clipped from V and 4 bases from J, the junction kept 10 bases outside the gene matches. The chain's CDR3 is CASSLAWISGGASDTQYF. In nucleotides, the CDR3 is TGTGCCAGCAGCTTAGCGTGGATCAGCGGGGGGGCCTCAGATACGCAGTATTTT.

This clonotype was counted ten times or more. The V and J genes are TRBV5-1 and TRBJ2-7; D possibly corresponds to TRBD1 (5 bases). CDR1 SGHRS and CDR2 YFSETQ come from the germline V gene. Trimming took off 2 bases at V and 6 bases at J, with 12 bases between the two ends. The CDR3 contains 13 residues. The chain's CDR3 is CASSLVGEGEQYF. The CDR3, as DNA: TGCGCCAGCAGCTTAGTAGGGGAAGGCGAGCAGTACTTC.

In its sample, this clonotype was seen a few times. The chain uses TRBV7-9 and TRBJ2-2; D is perhaps TRBD1 (5 bases). V dropped 7 bases and J dropped 10 bases, with 10 bases sitting between them. Looked up from germline, CDR1 is SEHNR and CDR2 is FQNEAQ (reference sequence). The CDR3 extends over 11 amino acids. The CDR3 DNA follows: TGTGCCAGCACCAGGGTTGAGGAGCTGTTTTTT. Translation: CASTRVEELFF.

Only a few counts were recorded for this clonotype. The chain has TRBV11-1 and TRBJ2-5, with unresolved D. The CDR3 sequence is 12 residues long. The V end was cut by 5 bases, the J end by 4 bases, with 8 bases between. Germline CDR1 reads SGHAT; CDR2 reads FQDESV (reference sequence). The CDR3 is CASSVGLETQYF. CDR3 DNA sequence: TGTGCCAGCAGCGTAGGGTTAGAGACCCAGTACTTC. Based on the CDR3 plus reference TRBV11-1 and TRBJ2-5, the full variable domain is EAEVAQSPRYKITEKSQAVAFWCDPISGHATLYWYRQILGQGPELLVQFQDESVVDDSQLPKDRFSAERLKGVDSTLKIQPAELGDSAMYLCASSVGLETQYFGPGTRLLVL.

Ten or more counts support this clonotype. CDR3 nucleotide sequence: TGTGCCAGCAGCTCCGACAGGGGGCTAGTTTCGGTTCAGCCCCAGCATTTT. This encodes CASSSDRGLVSVQPQHF. The genes are TRBV7-9 and TRBJ1-5; 10 nucleotides agree with TRBD1. Germline V gives CDR1 SEHNR, CDR2 FQNEAQ (reference sequence). Germline trimming cut 4 bases from V and 6 bases from J; bases unmatched to any gene: 12. This CDR3 spans 17 amino acids.

There are many counts of this clonotype. The chain joins TRBV7-2 to TRBJ2-1, with 8 positions matching TRBD1. This CDR3 is 12 amino acids long. The J segment lost 13 bases and the V segment lost 6 bases, leaving 8 bases of the junction unmatched. Germline-derived CDR1 and CDR2 are SGHTA and FQGNSA. In nucleotides, the CDR3 is TGTGCCAGCAGAGAACAGGGGGGATCCCAGTTCTTC. Protein: CASREQGGSQFF. Looking up the rest from reference TRBV7-2 and TRBJ2-1 gives the full variable domain: GAGVSQSPSNKVTEKGKDVELRCDPISGHTALYWYRQSLGQGLEFLIYFQGNSAPDKSGLPSDRFSAERTGGSVSTLTIQRTQQEDSAVYLCASREQGGSQFFGPGTRLTVL.